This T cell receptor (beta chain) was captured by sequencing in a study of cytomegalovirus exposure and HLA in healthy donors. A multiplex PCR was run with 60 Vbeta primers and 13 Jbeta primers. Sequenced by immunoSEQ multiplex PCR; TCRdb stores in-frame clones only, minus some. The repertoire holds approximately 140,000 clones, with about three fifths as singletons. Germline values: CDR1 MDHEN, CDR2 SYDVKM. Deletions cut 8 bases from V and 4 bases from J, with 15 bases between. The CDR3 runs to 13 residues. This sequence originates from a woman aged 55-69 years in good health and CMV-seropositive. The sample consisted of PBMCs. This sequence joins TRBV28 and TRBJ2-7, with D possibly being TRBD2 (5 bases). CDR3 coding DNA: TGTGCCAGCCACGAGCGGTCGCGGTACGAGCAGTACTTC. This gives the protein CASHERSRYEQYF.